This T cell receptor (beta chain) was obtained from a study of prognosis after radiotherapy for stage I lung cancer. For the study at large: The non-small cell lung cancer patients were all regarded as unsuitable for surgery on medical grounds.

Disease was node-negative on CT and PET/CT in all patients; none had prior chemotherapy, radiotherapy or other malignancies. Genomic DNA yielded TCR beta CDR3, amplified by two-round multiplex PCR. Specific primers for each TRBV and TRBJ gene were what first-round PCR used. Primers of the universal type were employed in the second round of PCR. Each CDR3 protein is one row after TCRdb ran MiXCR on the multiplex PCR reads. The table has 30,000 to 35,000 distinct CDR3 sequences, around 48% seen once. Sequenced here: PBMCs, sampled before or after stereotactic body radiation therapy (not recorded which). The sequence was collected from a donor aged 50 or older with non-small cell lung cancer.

The CDR3 spells CASSLMGLNQPQHF. The CDR3 DNA reads as TGTGCCAGCAGTTTAATGGGTCTCAATCAGCCCCAGCATTTT. The chain links TRBV12-3 or TRBV12-4 to TRBJ1-5; the D is unclear. Trimming removed 2 bases at V and 3 bases at J, with 8 bases between. The CDR3 totals 14 residues.